This T cell receptor beta chain was identified during a study of cytomegalovirus exposure and HLA in healthy donors. Points on this clone: Its antigen is as yet unknown. The junction departs from germline at one end; a sequencing error may be responsible.

Study outcomes and limitations: A classifier reportedly called cytomegalovirus status with high sensitivity and specificity. The study carried out a later analysis of TCR beta sequences. It associated some 15,000 of them with specific HLA alleles at a false discovery rate of 0.05. Specific recognition of CMV antigens was confirmed in vitro for three chains (all CMV-associated).

Germline-derived CDR1 and CDR2 are SNHLY and FYNNEI. The CDR3 is 15 residues long. In the PCR, 60 Vbeta and 13 Jbeta primers were used. The protocol was immunoSEQ multiplex PCR, while the TCRdb copy is restricted to in-frame clones and leaves out a portion. Seen here are about 80,000 clones, about 68% observed once, and the top ten hold approximately 7%. The receptor was isolated from a woman between 45 and 60 years old in good health and CMV-seropositive. J is TRBJ2-7 and V is TRBV2, with 12 bases lining up with TRBD2. The sample taken for sequencing was PBMCs. The CDR3 here is CASSDLLAGGYGQYF. In nucleotides, the CDR3 is TGTGCCAGCAGTGACTTACTAGCGGGGGGCTACGGGCAGTACTTC.